The T cell receptor (beta chain) described here comes from a study of technical replicates of blood from a handful of donors. The protocol was immunoSEQ multiplex PCR, while the TCRdb copy is restricted to in-frame clones and leaves out a portion. The table includes about 75,000 clones, roughly 89% detected once. Germline V gene data show CDR1 as SGHAT and CDR2 as FQNNGV. V lost 0 bases, J lost 7 bases, and 1 base stayed unmatched. CDR3 length: 13 amino acids. This clone appeared a single time. Sequenced material: T cells isolated from PBMCs. V is TRBV11-2 and J is TRBJ2-7; TRBD2 matches at 9 bases. The receptor was isolated from a human donor in good health. Some clones in this sample may be carry-over from other donors' samples. The CDR3 sequence is CASSLEGLAEQYF. The CDR3 bases are TGTGCCAGCAGCTTAGAAGGACTAGCGGAGCAGTACTTC.